What follows is one TCR beta chain and its context. Trimming cost V 5 bases and J 6 bases, with 13 bases left between them. Per the germline V gene, CDR1 is SGHAT and CDR2 is FQNNGV. The CDR3 extends over 13 amino acids. These data come from a study of metastatic and nonmetastatic thyroid tumors. The overall study: Repertoires of blood and of tissue (tumor or nodule) from malignant and benign thyroid patients were compared.

Under the authors' procedure: CDR3 was compared across clinicopathological groups, and the resulting differences were used to build a distant-metastasis classifier for papillary thyroid cancer. TCRdb called clones again from the PCR reads with MiXCR. In this record, the V and J calls reflect TCRdb's handling and not the investigators' own analysis. The sample contains about 19,000 clones, less than 35% of which appear only once. Every patient was untreated before thyroid surgery. The receptor's source is a female donor with papillary thyroid cancer or a benign thyroid nodule (not recorded which). Some clones in this sample may be carry-over from other donors' samples. The chain links TRBV11-2 to TRBJ1-2, with D possibly TRBD1 on 5 matching bases. Source material: adjacent normal tissue. CDR3 nucleotides: TGTGCCAGCAGCCGACAGAAACCTCATGGCTACACCTTC. Translated: CASSRQKPHGYTF.